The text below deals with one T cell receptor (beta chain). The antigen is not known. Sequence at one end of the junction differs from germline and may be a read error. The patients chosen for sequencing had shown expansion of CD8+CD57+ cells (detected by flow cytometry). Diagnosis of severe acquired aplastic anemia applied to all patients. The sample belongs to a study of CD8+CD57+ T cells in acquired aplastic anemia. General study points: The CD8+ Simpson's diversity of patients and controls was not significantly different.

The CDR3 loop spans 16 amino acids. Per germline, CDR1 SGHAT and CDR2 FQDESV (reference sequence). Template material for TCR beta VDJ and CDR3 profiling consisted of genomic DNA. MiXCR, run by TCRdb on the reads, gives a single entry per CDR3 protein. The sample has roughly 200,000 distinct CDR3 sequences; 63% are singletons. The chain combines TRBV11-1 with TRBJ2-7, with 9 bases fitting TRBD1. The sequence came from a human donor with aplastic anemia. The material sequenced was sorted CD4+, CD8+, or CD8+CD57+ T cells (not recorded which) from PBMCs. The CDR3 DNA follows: TGTGCCAGCAGCTCTCTCACCGGGACAGGGACCGGCGAGCAGCACTTC. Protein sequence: CASSSLTGTGTGEQHF.